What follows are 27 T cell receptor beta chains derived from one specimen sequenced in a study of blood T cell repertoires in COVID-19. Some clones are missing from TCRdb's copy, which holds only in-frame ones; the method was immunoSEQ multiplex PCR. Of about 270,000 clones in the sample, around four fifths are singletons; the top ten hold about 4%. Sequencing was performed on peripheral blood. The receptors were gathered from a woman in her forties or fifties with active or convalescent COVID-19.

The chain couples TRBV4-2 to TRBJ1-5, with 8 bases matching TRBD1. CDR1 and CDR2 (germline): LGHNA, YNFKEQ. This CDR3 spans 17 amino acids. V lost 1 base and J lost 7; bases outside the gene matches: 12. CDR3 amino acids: CASSQGELWTGRQPQHF. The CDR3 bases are TGTGCCAGCAGCCAAGGTGAACTATGGACAGGGAGGCAGCCCCAGCATTTT.

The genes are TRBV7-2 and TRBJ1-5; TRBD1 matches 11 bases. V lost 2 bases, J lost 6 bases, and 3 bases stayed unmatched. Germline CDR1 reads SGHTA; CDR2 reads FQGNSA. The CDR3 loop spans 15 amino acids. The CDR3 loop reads CASSLIGQGAQPQHF. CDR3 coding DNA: TGTGCCAGCAGCTTAATTGGACAGGGGGCTCAGCCCCAGCATTTT.

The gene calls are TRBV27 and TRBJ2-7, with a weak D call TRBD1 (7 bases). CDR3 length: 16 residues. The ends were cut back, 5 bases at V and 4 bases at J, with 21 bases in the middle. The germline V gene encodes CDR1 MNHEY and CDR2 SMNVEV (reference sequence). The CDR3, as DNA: TGTGCCAGCAGTCCCCGGCCAGGGGGGATCCTGTACGAGCAGTACTTC. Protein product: CASSPRPGGILYEQYF.

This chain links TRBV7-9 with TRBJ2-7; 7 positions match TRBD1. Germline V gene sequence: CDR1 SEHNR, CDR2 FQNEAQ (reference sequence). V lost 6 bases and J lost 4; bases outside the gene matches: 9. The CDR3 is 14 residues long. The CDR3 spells CASSLDRVWYEQYF. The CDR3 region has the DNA TGTGCCAGCAGTCTTGACAGGGTCTGGTACGAGCAGTACTTC.

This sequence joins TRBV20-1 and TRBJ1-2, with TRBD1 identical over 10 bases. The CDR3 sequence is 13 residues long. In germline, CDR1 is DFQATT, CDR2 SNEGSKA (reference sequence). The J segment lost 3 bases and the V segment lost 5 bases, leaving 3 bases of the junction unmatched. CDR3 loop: CSAGGTGDYGYTF. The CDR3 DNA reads TGCAGTGCTGGTGGGACAGGGGACTATGGCTACACCTTC.

Written as DNA, the CDR3 is TGTGCCAGCAGTCCTCCCCTTGGGACTAGCGGGGGCACAGTCTCTCAGTTCTTC. It codes for CASSPPLGTSGGTVSQFF. The chain is built from TRBV28 and TRBJ2-1; 14 bases are a match to TRBD2. V lost 5 bases to trimming and J lost 13 bases; unmatched junction nucleotides: 19. Germline CDR1 and CDR2: MDHEN and SYDVKM. There are 18 residues in the CDR3.

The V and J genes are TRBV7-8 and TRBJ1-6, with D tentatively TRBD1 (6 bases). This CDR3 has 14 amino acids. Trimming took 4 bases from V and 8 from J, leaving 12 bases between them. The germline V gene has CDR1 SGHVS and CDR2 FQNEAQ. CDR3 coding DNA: TGTGCCAGCAGCTCTTTAAACAGGGATTCACCCCTCCACTTT. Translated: CASSSLNRDSPLHF. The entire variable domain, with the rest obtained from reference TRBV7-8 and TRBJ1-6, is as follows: GAGVSQSPRYKVAKRGQDVALRCDPISGHVSLFWYQQALGQGPEFLTYFQNEAQLDKSGLPSDRFFAERPEGSVSTLKIQRTQQEDSAVYLCASSSLNRDSPLHFGNGTRLTVT.

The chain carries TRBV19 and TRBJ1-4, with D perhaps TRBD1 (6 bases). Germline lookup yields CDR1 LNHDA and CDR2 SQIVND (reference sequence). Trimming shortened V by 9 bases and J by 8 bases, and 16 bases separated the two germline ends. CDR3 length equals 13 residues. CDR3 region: CASSDRMEEKLFF. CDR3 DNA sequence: TGTGCCAGCTCCGACAGGATGGAGGAAAAACTGTTTTTT.

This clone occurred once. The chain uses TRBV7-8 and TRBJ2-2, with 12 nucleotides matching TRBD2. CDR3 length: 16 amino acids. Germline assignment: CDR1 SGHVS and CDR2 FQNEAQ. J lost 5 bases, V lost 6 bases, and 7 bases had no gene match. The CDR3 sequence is CASRTRLAGVTGELFF. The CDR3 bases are TGTGCCAGCAGAACAAGACTAGCGGGAGTGACCGGGGAGCTGTTTTTT.

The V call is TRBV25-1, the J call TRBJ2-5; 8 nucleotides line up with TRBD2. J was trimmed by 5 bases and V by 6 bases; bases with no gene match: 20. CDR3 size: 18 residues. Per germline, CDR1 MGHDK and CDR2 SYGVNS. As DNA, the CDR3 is TGTGCCAGCAGCGTTATGGGGCTAGCGGGCTACGGTCGGGAGACCCAGTACTTC. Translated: CASSVMGLAGYGRETQYF.

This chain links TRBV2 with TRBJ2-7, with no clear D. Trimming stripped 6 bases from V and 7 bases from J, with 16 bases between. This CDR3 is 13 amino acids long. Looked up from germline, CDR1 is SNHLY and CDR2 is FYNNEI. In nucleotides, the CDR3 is TGTGCCAGCAGCCCTAACGGCGACGGGGAGCAGTACTTC. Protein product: CASSPNGDGEQYF.

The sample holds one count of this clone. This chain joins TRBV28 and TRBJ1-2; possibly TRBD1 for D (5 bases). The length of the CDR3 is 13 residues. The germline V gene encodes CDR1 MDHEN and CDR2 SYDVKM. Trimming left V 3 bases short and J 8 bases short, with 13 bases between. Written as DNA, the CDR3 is TGTGCCAGCAGTTTCGCAGGGCCCAGGGGCTACACCTTC. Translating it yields CASSFAGPRGYTF.

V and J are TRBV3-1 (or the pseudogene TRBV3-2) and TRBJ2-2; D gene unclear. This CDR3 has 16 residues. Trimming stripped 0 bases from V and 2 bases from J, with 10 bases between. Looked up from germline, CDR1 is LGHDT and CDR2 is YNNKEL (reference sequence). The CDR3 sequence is CASSQDVRINTGELFF. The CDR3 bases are TGTGCCAGCAGCCAAGATGTCAGGATAAACACCGGGGAGCTGTTTTTT.

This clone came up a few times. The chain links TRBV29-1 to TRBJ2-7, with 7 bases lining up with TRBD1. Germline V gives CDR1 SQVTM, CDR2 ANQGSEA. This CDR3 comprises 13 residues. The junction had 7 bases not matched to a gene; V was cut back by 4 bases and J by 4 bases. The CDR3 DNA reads TGCAGCGTTGCAGGGGGAGCCCTTTACGAGCAGTACTTC. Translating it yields CSVAGGALYEQYF.

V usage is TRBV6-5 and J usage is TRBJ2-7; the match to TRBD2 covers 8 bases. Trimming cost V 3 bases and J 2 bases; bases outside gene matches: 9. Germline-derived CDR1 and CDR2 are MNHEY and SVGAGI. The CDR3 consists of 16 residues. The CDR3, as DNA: TGTGCCAGCAGTTATTTATCTAGCGGGTTCACCTACGAGCAGTACTTC. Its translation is CASSYLSSGFTYEQYF.

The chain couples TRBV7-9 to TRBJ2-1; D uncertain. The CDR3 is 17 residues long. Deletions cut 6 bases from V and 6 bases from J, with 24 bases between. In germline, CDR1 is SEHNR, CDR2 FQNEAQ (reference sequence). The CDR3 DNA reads TGTGCCAGCAGTCCCGACTTATTACTACGTGCTATCAATGAGCAGTTCTTC. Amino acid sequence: CASSPDLLLRAINEQFF. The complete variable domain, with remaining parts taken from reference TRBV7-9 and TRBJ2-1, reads DTGVSQNPRHKITKRGQNVTFRCDPISEHNRLYWYRQTLGQGPEFLTYFQNEAQLEKSRLLSDRFSAERPKGSFSTLEIQRTEQGDSAMYLCASSPDLLLRAINEQFFGPGTRLTVL.

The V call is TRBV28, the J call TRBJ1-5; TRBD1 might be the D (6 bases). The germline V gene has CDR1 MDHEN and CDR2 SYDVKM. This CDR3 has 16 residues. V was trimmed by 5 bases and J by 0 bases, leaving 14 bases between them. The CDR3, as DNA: TGTGCCAGCAGTCGCGCAGGGGAGGGTAGCAATCAGCCCCAGCATTTT. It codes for CASSRAGEGSNQPQHF. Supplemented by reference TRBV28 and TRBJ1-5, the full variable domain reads DVKVTQSSRYLVKRTGEKVFLECVQDMDHENMFWYRQDPGLGLRLIYFSYDVKMKEKGDIPEGYSVSREKKERFSLILESASTNQTSMYLCASSRAGEGSNQPQHFGDGTRLSIL.

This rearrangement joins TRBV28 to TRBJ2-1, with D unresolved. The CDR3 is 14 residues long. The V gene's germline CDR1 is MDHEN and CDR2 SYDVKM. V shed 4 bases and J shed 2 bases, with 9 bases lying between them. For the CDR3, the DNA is TGTGCCAGCAGTTCAACACAGACCTACAATGAGCAGTTCTTC. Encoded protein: CASSSTQTYNEQFF.

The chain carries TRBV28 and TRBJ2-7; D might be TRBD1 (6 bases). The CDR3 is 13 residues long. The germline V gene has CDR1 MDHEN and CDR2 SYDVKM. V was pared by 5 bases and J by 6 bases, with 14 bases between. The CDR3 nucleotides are TGTGCCAGCAGTCAAATACAGGGTCCCGAGCAGTACTTC. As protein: CASSQIQGPEQYF.

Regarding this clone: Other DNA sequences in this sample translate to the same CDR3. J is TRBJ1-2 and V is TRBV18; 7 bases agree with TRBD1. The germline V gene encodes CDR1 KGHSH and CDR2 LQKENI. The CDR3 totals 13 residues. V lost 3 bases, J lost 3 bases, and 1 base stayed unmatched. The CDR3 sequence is CASSPDRDYGYTF. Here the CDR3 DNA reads TGTGCCAGCTCACCCGACAGGGACTATGGCTACACCTTC.

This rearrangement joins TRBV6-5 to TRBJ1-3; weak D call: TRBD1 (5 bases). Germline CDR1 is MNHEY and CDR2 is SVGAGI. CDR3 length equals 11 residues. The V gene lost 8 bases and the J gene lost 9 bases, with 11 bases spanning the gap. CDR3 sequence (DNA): TGTGCCAGCTTGGGGGGGTCCACCATATATTTT. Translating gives CASLGGSTIYF.

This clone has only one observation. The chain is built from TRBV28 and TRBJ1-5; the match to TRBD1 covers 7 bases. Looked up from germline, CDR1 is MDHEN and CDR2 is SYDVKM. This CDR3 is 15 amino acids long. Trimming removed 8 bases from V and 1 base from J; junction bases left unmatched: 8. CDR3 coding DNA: TGTGCCAGCGGAACCCGACAGGGCAGCAATCAGCCCCAGCATTTT. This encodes CASGTRQGSNQPQHF.

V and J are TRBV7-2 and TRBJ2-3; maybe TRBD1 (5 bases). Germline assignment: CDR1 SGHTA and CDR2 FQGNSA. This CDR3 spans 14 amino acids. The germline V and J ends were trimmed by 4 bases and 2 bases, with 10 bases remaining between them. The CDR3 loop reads CASSSWTSTDTQYF. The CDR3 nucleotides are TGTGCCAGCAGCTCCTGGACATCCACAGATACGCAGTATTTT.

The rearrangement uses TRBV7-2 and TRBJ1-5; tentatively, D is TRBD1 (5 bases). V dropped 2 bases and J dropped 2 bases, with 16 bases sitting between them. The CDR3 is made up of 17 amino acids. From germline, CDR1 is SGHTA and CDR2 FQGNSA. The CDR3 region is CASSLFLSGGGNQPQHF. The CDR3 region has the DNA TGTGCCAGCAGCTTATTTCTATCCGGAGGGGGCAATCAGCCCCAGCATTTT.

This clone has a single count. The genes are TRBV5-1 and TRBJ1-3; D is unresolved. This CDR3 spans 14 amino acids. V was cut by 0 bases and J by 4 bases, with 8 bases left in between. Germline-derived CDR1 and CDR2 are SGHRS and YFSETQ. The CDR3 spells CASSLGESGNTIYF. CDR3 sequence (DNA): TGCGCCAGCAGCTTGGGGGAGTCCGGAAACACCATATATTTT.

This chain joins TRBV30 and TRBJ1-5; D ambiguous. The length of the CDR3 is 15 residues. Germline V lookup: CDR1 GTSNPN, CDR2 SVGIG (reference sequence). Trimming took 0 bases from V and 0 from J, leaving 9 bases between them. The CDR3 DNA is TGTGCCTGGAGTGTAAACAGTCTTAGCAATCAGCCCCAGCATTTT. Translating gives CAWSVNSLSNQPQHF. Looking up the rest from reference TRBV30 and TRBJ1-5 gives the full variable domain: SQTIHQWPATLVQPVGSPLSLECTVEGTSNPNLYWYRQAAGRGLQLLFYSVGIGQISSEVPQNLSASRPQDRQFILSSKKLLLSDSGFYLCAWSVNSLSNQPQHFGDGTRLSIL.

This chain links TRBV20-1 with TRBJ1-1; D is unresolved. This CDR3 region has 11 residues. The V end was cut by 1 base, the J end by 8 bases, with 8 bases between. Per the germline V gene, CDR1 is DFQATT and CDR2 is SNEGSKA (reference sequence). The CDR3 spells CSARGPGEAFF. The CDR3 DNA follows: TGCAGTGCTAGAGGTCCGGGGGAAGCTTTCTTT.